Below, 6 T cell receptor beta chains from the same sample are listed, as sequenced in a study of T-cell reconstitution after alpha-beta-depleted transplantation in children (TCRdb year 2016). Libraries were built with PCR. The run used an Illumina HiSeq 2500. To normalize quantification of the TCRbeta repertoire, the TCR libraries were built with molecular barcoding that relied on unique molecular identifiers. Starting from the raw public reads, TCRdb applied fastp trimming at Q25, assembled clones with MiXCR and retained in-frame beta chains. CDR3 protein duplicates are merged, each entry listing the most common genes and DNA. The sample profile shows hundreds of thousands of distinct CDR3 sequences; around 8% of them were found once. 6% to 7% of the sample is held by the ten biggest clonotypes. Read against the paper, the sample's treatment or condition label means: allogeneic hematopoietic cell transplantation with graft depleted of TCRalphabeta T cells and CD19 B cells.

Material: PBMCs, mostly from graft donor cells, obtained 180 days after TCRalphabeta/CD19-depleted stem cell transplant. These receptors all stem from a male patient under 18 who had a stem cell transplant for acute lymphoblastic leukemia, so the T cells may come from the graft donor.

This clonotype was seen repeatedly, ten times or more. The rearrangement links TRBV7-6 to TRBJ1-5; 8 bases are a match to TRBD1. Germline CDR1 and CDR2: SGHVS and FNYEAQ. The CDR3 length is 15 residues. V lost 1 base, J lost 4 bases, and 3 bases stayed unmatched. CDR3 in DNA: TGTGCCAGCAGCTTAGACTGGACAGGGAATCAGCCCCAGCATTTT. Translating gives CASSLDWTGNQPQHF.

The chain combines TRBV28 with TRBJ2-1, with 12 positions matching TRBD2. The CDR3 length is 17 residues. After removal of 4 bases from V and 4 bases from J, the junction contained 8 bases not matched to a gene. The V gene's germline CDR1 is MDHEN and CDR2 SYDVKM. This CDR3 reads CASSSRWTSGEYNEQFF. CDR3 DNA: TGTGCCAGCAGTTCCAGATGGACTAGCGGGGAGTACAATGAGCAGTTCTTC.

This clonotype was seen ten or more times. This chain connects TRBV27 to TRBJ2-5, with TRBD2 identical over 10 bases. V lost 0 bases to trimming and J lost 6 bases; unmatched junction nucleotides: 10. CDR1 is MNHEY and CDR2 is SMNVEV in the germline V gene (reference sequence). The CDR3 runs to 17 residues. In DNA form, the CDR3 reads TGTGCCAGCAGTTTATCGATGAGCGGGGGGGCACGAAAGACCCAGTACTTC. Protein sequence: CASSLSMSGGARKTQYF.

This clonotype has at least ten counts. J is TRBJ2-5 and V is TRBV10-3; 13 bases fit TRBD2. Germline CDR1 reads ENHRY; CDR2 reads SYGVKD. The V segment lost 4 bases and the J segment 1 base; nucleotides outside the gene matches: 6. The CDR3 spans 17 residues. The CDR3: CAISARGLAGLQETQYF. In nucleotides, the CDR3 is TGTGCCATCAGTGCTAGGGGACTAGCGGGACTCCAAGAGACCCAGTACTTC.

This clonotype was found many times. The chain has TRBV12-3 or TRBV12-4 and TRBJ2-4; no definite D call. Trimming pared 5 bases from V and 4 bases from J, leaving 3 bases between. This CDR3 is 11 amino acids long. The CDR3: CASSKKNIQYF. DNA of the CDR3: TGTGCCAGCAGTAAGAAAAACATTCAGTACTTC.

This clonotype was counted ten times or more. CDR3 bases: TGCGCCAGCAGCCCCTGGACAGGCTCCGGTGGCTACACCTTC. This gives the protein CASSPWTGSGGYTF. This chain uses TRBV5-1 with TRBJ1-2; TRBD1 aligns across 7 bases. The V and J ends lost 4 bases and 7 bases, in that order; junction bases with no gene match: 10. This CDR3 is 14 amino acids long. Germline V gene sequence: CDR1 SGHRS, CDR2 YFSETQ.